A single sample gave rise to the 27 T cell receptor beta chains below, sequenced in a study of CD8 T cells in Susac syndrome. Random hexamers served to reverse transcribe roughly 0.45 to 1 ug RNA. TCRdb passed the immunoSEQ multiplex PCR reads through MiXCR, listing each CDR3 protein once. Counted here are about 210,000 distinct CDR3 sequences, approximately 94% occurring once; the ten biggest clones make up around 0.15%. Source material: CD4+ T cells from PBMCs. Receptors were obtained from a human donor with Susac syndrome.

V is TRBV20-1 and J is TRBJ2-6; D remains unclear. The germline CDR1 and CDR2 sequences are DFQATT and SNEGSKA (reference sequence). The CDR3 has 14 amino acids. Trimming left V 1 base short and J 0 bases short, with 4 bases between. The CDR3 nucleotides are TGCAGTGCTAGAGCACTCTCTGGGGCCAACGTCCTGACTTTC. Amino acid sequence: CSARALSGANVLTF.

This rearrangement joins TRBV3-1 to TRBJ1-2; 7 bases align to TRBD1. V trimming: 0 bases; J trimming: 8 bases; junction bases outside the gene matches: 6. Germline V gene sequence: CDR1 LGHDT, CDR2 YNNKEL (reference sequence). The CDR3 contains 14 residues. CDR3 nucleotide sequence: TGTGCCAGCAGCCAAGACAAGGGGGCTGGGGGCTACACCTTC. Amino acid sequence: CASSQDKGAGGYTF.

CDR3 residues: CAWRLVADTQYF. The CDR3 nucleotides read TGTGCCTGGAGACTAGTTGCAGATACGCAGTATTTT. This rearrangement joins TRBV30 to TRBJ2-3, with D perhaps TRBD2 (5 bases). Germline V gene lookup returns CDR1 GTSNPN and CDR2 SVGIG (reference sequence). The CDR3 has 12 residues. V lost 3 bases to trimming and J lost 4 bases, with 8 bases between them.

The rearrangement joins TRBV5-5 to TRBJ2-7, with D hard to call. CDR1 and CDR2 (germline): SGHKS, YYEKEE (reference sequence). The CDR3 spans 14 residues. The V gene lost 1 base and the J gene lost 2 bases, with 10 bases spanning the gap. CDR3 coding DNA: TGTGCCAGCAGCTTGACTTTATCCCCCTACGAGCAGTACTTC. Translating it yields CASSLTLSPYEQYF.

J is TRBJ1-4 and V is TRBV27, with 8 positions matching TRBD1. Germline loops: CDR1 MNHEY, CDR2 SMNVEV (reference sequence). V gave up 7 bases and J gave up 0 bases; unmatched junction bases: 10. There are 17 residues in the CDR3. The CDR3 DNA is TGTGCCAGCACCGCTGGACAGGGCCTTGCAACTAATGAAAAACTGTTTTTT. Protein sequence: CASTAGQGLATNEKLFF.

V is TRBV5-1 and J is TRBJ1-5; D possibly corresponds to TRBD1 (5 bases). Trimming took off 0 bases at V and 4 bases at J, with 11 bases between the two ends. Looked up from germline, CDR1 is SGHRS and CDR2 is YFSETQ. This CDR3 is built from 15 residues. The CDR3 loop is CASSLGSQGNQPQHF. CDR3 sequence (DNA): TGCGCCAGCAGCTTGGGGTCCCAGGGTAATCAGCCCCAGCATTTT.

V usage is TRBV19 and J usage is TRBJ1-5, with a possible D match to TRBD1 (5 bases). Germline CDR1 reads LNHDA; CDR2 reads SQIVND (reference sequence). V dropped 2 bases and J dropped 3 bases, with 11 bases sitting between them. This CDR3 comprises 15 residues. This CDR3 reads CASSITQVNNQPQHF. The DNA for the CDR3 is TGTGCCAGTAGTATAACACAGGTTAACAATCAGCCCCAGCATTTT.

The chain combines TRBV5-1 with TRBJ1-2; 7 positions match TRBD1. Trimming took 4 bases from V and 0 from J; bases not matched to a gene: 6. CDR1 SGHRS and CDR2 YFSETQ come from the germline V gene. The CDR3 is 15 residues long. CDR3 in DNA: TGCGCCAGCAGCAACACTGGACAGGCTAACTATGGCTACACCTTC. Its translation: CASSNTGQANYGYTF.

The V gene is TRBV29-1, the J gene TRBJ1-3; 7 positions agree with TRBD1. The length of the CDR3 is 13 residues. V shed 3 bases and J 2 bases; nucleotides not matched to a gene: 1. Germline CDR1 SQVTM, CDR2 ANQGSEA. CDR3: CSVEGTAGNTIYF. CDR3 nucleotide sequence: TGCAGCGTTGAGGGGACAGCTGGAAACACCATATATTTT.

The rearrangement joins TRBV20-1 to TRBJ2-1; 11 bases fit TRBD2. The length of the CDR3 is 15 residues. With V trimmed by 3 bases and J by 3 bases, 4 bases remained unmatched. Germline-derived CDR1 and CDR2 are DFQATT and SNEGSKA (reference sequence). The CDR3 nucleotides are TGCAGTGCTAGCACTAGCGGGGGAGGCTACAATGAGCAGTTCTTC. It encodes CSASTSGGGYNEQFF.

V gene TRBV5-1 combines with J gene TRBJ2-5; 7 bases map to TRBD2. Germline lookup yields CDR1 SGHRS and CDR2 YFSETQ. The CDR3 contains 15 residues. V dropped 4 bases and J dropped 1; count of bases not matched to a gene: 7. The CDR3 is CASSPILAAQETQYF. The CDR3 DNA follows: TGCGCCAGCAGCCCGATTCTAGCGGCCCAAGAGACCCAGTACTTC.

The genes are TRBV12-3 or TRBV12-4 and TRBJ1-3, with TRBD1 matching over 8 bases. The V and J ends lost 6 bases and 4 bases, in that order; junction bases with no gene match: 11. This CDR3 region has 16 residues. The chain's CDR3 is CASSLAGGILGNTIYF. CDR3 nucleotide sequence: TGTGCCAGCAGCCTCGCAGGGGGCATTTTAGGAAACACCATATATTTT.

This chain links TRBV29-1 with TRBJ1-2; 8 bases align to TRBD1. V trimming: 6 bases; J trimming: 8 bases; junction bases outside the gene matches: 11. The CDR3 has 13 residues. CDR1 and CDR2 (germline): SQVTM, ANQGSEA. CDR3 nucleotide sequence: TGCAGCGTGCCGGACAGGGACCGAGGCGGCTACACCTTC. Translation: CSVPDRDRGGYTF.

The J gene is TRBJ2-1, the V gene TRBV3-1, with D possibly being TRBD1 or TRBD2 (5 bases each). This CDR3 has 13 residues. Trimming cost V 0 bases and J 14 bases, with 14 bases left between them. CDR1 is LGHDT, CDR2 YNNKEL, per germline (reference sequence). CDR3 bases: TGTGCCAGCAGCCAAGATCAGAGGGTAGGGGAGTTCTTC. The encoded protein is CASSQDQRVGEFF.

The J gene is TRBJ1-1, the V gene TRBV2; unclear D gene. This CDR3 is 14 amino acids long. Germline CDR1 is SNHLY and CDR2 is FYNNEI. The V gene lost 2 bases and the J gene lost 4 bases, with 11 bases spanning the gap. CDR3 nucleotides: TGTGCCAGCAGTGAACTCAGGTCGAGCACTGAAGCTTTCTTT. Encoded protein: CASSELRSSTEAFF.

J is TRBJ2-1 and V is TRBV5-4; 12 bases align to TRBD1. The CDR3 length is 15 residues. V was pared by 7 bases and J by 4 bases, with 6 bases of the junction left unmatched. Per germline, CDR1 SGHNT and CDR2 YYREEE (reference sequence). In DNA, the CDR3 is TGTGCCAGCTGGGGGGACAGGGGGCTTTACAATGAGCAGTTCTTC. It yields the protein CASWGDRGLYNEQFF.

The chain has TRBV4-3 and TRBJ2-6; no definite D call. Per the germline V gene, CDR1 is LGHNA and CDR2 is YSLEER. V dropped 0 bases and J dropped 2 bases, with 8 bases sitting between them. The CDR3 is 16 residues long. The CDR3, as DNA: TGCGCCAGCAGCCAAGATTCGGTTACTGGGGCCAACGTCCTGACTTTC. Translated: CASSQDSVTGANVLTF.

The chain couples TRBV30 to TRBJ1-2, with TRBD1 matching over 8 bases. V lost 0 bases, J lost 3 bases, and 6 bases stayed unmatched. CDR3 size: 15 residues. Germline CDR1 is GTSNPN and CDR2 is SVGIG (reference sequence). The CDR3 is CAWSVGTGGDYGYTF. CDR3 nucleotide sequence: TGTGCCTGGAGTGTAGGCACAGGGGGTGACTATGGCTACACCTTC.

This clonotype was seen a few times. CDR3 sequence (DNA): TGTGCCAGCAGCCTTGTCGGGACAGGGGGGCGTCAGCCCCAGCATTTT. Its protein product is CASSLVGTGGRQPQHF. V gene TRBV11-2 combines with J gene TRBJ1-5; 11 bases are a match to TRBD1. The CDR3 length is 16 residues. After removal of 5 bases from V and 6 bases from J, the junction contained 9 bases not matched to a gene. CDR1 SGHAT and CDR2 FQNNGV come from the germline V gene. The variable domain in full, with the rest retrieved from reference TRBV11-2 and TRBJ1-5, is EAGVAQSPRYKIIEKRQSVAFWCNPISGHATLYWYQQILGQGPKLLIQFQNNGVVDDSQLPKDRFSAERLKGVDSTLKIQPAKLEDSAVYLCASSLVGTGGRQPQHFGDGTRLSIL.

The chain employs TRBV15 and TRBJ2-3; D unclear. Trimming took off 8 bases at V and 0 bases at J, with 12 bases between the two ends. Germline V gene lookup returns CDR1 LNHNV and CDR2 YYDKDF (reference sequence). This CDR3 contains 14 residues. CDR3 loop: CATGQDRSTDTQYF. Here the CDR3 DNA reads TGTGCCACCGGTCAAGATCGTAGCACAGATACGCAGTATTTT.

This sequence joins TRBV29-1 and TRBJ1-5; 7 nucleotides line up with TRBD1. The CDR3 length is 13 residues. J gave up 5 bases and V 7 bases, and 8 bases lay outside the gene matches. Germline V gene lookup returns CDR1 SQVTM and CDR2 ANQGSEA. CDR3 DNA sequence: TGCAGCGGCTCAGGGGGTGAGGATCAGCCCCAGCATTTT. Encoded protein: CSGSGGEDQPQHF.

This chain connects TRBV4-3 to TRBJ2-7, with 9 bases lining up with TRBD2. V dropped 3 bases and J dropped 3; count of bases not matched to a gene: 6. The CDR3 is made up of 15 amino acids. CDR1 and CDR2 (germline): LGHNA, YSLEER. The CDR3 reads CASSQTLAGNYEQYF. The DNA for the CDR3 is TGCGCCAGCAGCCAGACCCTAGCGGGGAACTACGAGCAGTACTTC.

This chain links TRBV3-1 with TRBJ1-1; possible D gene TRBD1, 6 bases. This CDR3 is built from 17 residues. The V and J ends lost 2 bases and 4 bases respectively, with 20 bases between them. The germline gives CDR1 LGHDT, CDR2 YNNKEL (reference sequence). The chain's CDR3 is CASSQPSSEARGTEAFF. The CDR3 DNA sequence: TGTGCCAGCAGCCAACCAAGTTCCGAGGCCAGGGGCACTGAAGCTTTCTTT.

J is TRBJ2-3 and V is TRBV28, with 8 bases that match TRBD1. Per the germline V gene, CDR1 is MDHEN and CDR2 is SYDVKM. The CDR3 is 16 amino acids. Unmatched junction bases numbered 14, after V lost 6 bases and J lost 6 bases. CDR3 residues: CASRASPGQGGDTQYF. CDR3 coding DNA: TGTGCCAGCAGGGCAAGCCCCGGACAGGGAGGCGATACGCAGTATTTT.

V is TRBV25-1 and J is TRBJ1-1; TRBD1 matches at 9 bases. The CDR3 sequence is 15 residues long. Germline CDR1 and CDR2: MGHDK and SYGVNS. Trimming at V came to 3 bases and at J to 3 bases, leaving 5 bases not matched to a gene. CDR3 region: CASSETGTGYTEAFF. The DNA for the CDR3 is TGTGCCAGCAGTGAGACCGGGACAGGGTACACTGAAGCTTTCTTT.

As DNA, the CDR3 is TGTGCCTGGGAGGACAGGGGTTCGACTAATGAAAAACTGTTTTTT. It encodes CAWEDRGSTNEKLFF. V gene TRBV30 combines with J gene TRBJ1-4, with 9 nucleotides matching TRBD1. The CDR3 is made up of 15 amino acids. J was trimmed by 2 bases and V by 5 bases; bases with no gene match: 6. Germline CDR1 reads GTSNPN; CDR2 reads SVGIG (reference sequence).

The chain has TRBV3-1 and TRBJ2-7, with D unclear. Germline V gene lookup returns CDR1 LGHDT and CDR2 YNNKEL (reference sequence). The length of the CDR3 is 15 residues. V was clipped by 0 bases and J by 0 bases, with 9 bases between them. CDR3 coding DNA: TGTGCCAGCAGCCAAGAGGCACAGAGCTCCTACGAGCAGTACTTC. Translating gives CASSQEAQSSYEQYF.